Presented here are 27 T cell receptor beta chains from one specimen sequenced in a study of blood T cell repertoires in COVID-19. Measured with immunoSEQ multiplex PCR; TCRdb has only the in-frame clones, and not every one. The sample lists about 190,000 clones; approximately 90% were seen once. What was sequenced was peripheral blood. The receptors here all came from a human donor in a cohort sampled during active COVID-19.

This sequence joins TRBV5-6 and TRBJ1-6; 7 bases align to TRBD1. CDR1 and CDR2 from the germline V gene are SGHDT and YYEEEE. V lost 4 bases to trimming and J lost 7 bases; unmatched junction nucleotides: 8. This CDR3 has 15 amino acids. The CDR3, as DNA: TGTGCCAGCAGCCCTCCGGGACAGCACAATTCACCCCTCCACTTT. Translation gives CASSPPGQHNSPLHF.

This clone appeared once. The chain carries TRBV5-1 and TRBJ1-1; 7 bases match TRBD1. This CDR3 has 15 amino acids. The V gene's germline CDR1 is SGHRS and CDR2 YFSETQ. The V and J ends lost 3 bases and 2 bases, in that order; junction bases with no gene match: 7. For the CDR3, the DNA is TGCGCCAGCAGCTCCTCACAGGGGCTAAACACTGAAGCTTTCTTT. Its translation is CASSSSQGLNTEAFF. The entire variable domain, with the rest obtained from reference TRBV5-1 and TRBJ1-1, is as follows: KAGVTQTPRYLIKTRGQQVTLSCSPISGHRSVSWYQQTPGQGLQFLFEYFSETQRNKGNFPGRFSGRQFSNSRSEMNVSTLELGDSALYLCASSSSQGLNTEAFFGQGTRLTVV.

The chain employs TRBV7-9 and TRBJ2-2; 10 bases agree with TRBD2. CDR1 and CDR2 from the germline V gene are SEHNR and FQNEAQ (reference sequence). The V segment lost 2 bases and the J segment 4 bases; nucleotides outside the gene matches: 1. The CDR3 spans 15 residues. CDR3 DNA: TGTGCCAGCAGCTTAAGCGGGGGGGCCACCGGGGAGCTGTTTTTT. Protein: CASSLSGGATGELFF.

The chain combines TRBV14 with TRBJ2-1; D may be TRBD2 (5 bases). The V gene's germline CDR1 is SGHDN and CDR2 FVKESK. The CDR3 contains 16 residues. Between the trimmed V and J ends, which lost 0 bases and 8 bases, there was a span of 17 bases. The CDR3 coding sequence is TGTGCCAGCAGCCAAGATCGAGTGAGGGTCTGGGATGAGCAGTTCTTC. Residues: CASSQDRVRVWDEQFF.

The chain carries TRBV2 and TRBJ2-1, with D possibly matching TRBD2 (6 bases). Trimming cost V 8 bases and J 4 bases, with 12 bases left between them. The germline CDR1 and CDR2 sequences are SNHLY and FYNNEI. This CDR3 is built from 13 residues. The CDR3 DNA follows: TGTGCCAGCTGCTCGGCGGGATACAATGAGCAGTTCTTC. Translation gives CASCSAGYNEQFF.

The chain employs TRBV2 and TRBJ2-1; D not resolved. Germline CDR1 and CDR2: SNHLY and FYNNEI. This CDR3 has 15 amino acids. The V and J ends lost 2 bases and 3 bases respectively, with 11 bases between them. The DNA of the CDR3 is TGTGCCAGCAGTGAAAAGGAGTTATTCTACAATGAGCAGTTCTTC. Its translation: CASSEKELFYNEQFF.

This rearrangement joins TRBV5-6 to TRBJ2-7; tentatively, D is TRBD1 (6 bases). The CDR3 sequence is 13 residues long. V lost 2 bases and J 5 bases, leaving 11 bases between the germline ends. The germline V gene encodes CDR1 SGHDT and CDR2 YYEEEE. The CDR3 coding sequence is TGTGCCAGCAGCTTTTCACAGGGTCACGAGCAGTACTTC. Its protein is CASSFSQGHEQYF.

The chain links TRBV27 to TRBJ2-7; D remains unclear. V lost 2 bases and J lost 2, with 7 bases in between. Germline V CDR1 and CDR2: MNHEY, SMNVEV (reference sequence). The CDR3 totals 13 residues. The CDR3, as DNA: TGTGCCAGCAGTTTAGGCACAACCTACGAGCAGTACTTC. It encodes CASSLGTTYEQYF.

The chain couples TRBV7-2 to TRBJ2-5, with 11 bases fitting TRBD2. This CDR3 is built from 15 residues. Looked up from germline, CDR1 is SGHTA and CDR2 is FQGNSA. The junction had 5 bases not matched to a gene; V was cut back by 3 bases and J by 5 bases. In DNA form, the CDR3 reads TGTGCCAGCAGCTTGCCGCTAGCGGGAGGTGAGACCCAGTACTTC. This encodes CASSLPLAGGETQYF.

V usage is TRBV15 and J usage is TRBJ1-6; no clear D gene. Germline CDR1 is LNHNV and CDR2 is YYDKDF (reference sequence). Trimming took 3 bases from V and 0 from J, leaving 15 bases between them. CDR3 size: 18 residues. Written as DNA, the CDR3 is TGTGCCACCAGCAGTCTTAGATCATCTAGCTCCTATAATTCACCCCTCCACTTT. It is translated as CATSSLRSSSSYNSPLHF. Complete variable domain (other parts from reference TRBV15 and TRBJ1-6): DAMVIQNPRYQVTQFGKPVTLSCSQTLNHNVMYWYQQKSSQAPKLLFHYYDKDFNNEADTPDNFQSRRPNTSFCFLDIRSPGLGDTAMYLCATSSLRSSSSYNSPLHFGNGTRLTVT.

This chain joins TRBV3-1 (or the pseudogene TRBV3-2) and TRBJ1-1; possible D gene TRBD1, 6 bases. V was trimmed by 5 bases and J by 8 bases, leaving 15 bases between them. The CDR3 is 13 amino acids. Germline V lookup: CDR1 LGHDT, CDR2 YNNKEL (reference sequence). The CDR3 nucleotides read TGTGCCAGCAGCAGACAGGTTAATACCGAAGCTTTCTTT. Its protein is CASSRQVNTEAFF.

The chain links TRBV29-1 to TRBJ2-1, with D perhaps matching TRBD2 (6 bases). CDR3 size: 16 residues. In germline, CDR1 is SQVTM, CDR2 ANQGSEA. Trimming removed 1 base from V and 1 base from J, with 14 bases in between. CDR3 in amino acids: CSVEVSGVPSYNEQFF. DNA of the CDR3: TGCAGCGTTGAAGTCTCGGGGGTCCCTTCCTACAATGAGCAGTTCTTC.

The V gene is TRBV6-2 or TRBV6-3, the J gene TRBJ2-1; 14 bases agree with TRBD2. The CDR3 contains 15 residues. Germline CDR1 and CDR2: MNHEY and SVGEGT. V shed 6 bases and J 9 bases; nucleotides not matched to a gene: 7. The CDR3 protein is CASSQGLAGVGEQFF. The DNA for the CDR3 is TGTGCCAGCAGCCAGGGACTAGCGGGAGTCGGTGAGCAGTTCTTC.

This chain uses TRBV6-4 with TRBJ2-2, with D possibly TRBD2 on 6 matching bases. This CDR3 is built from 13 residues. V dropped 7 bases and J dropped 3 bases, with 9 bases sitting between them. The germline gives CDR1 MRHNA, CDR2 SNTAGT. CDR3 nucleotides: TGTGCCAGCACCCCGGGGGACACCGGGGAGCTGTTTTTT. Its translation: CASTPGDTGELFF.

The chain employs TRBV4-1 and TRBJ1-2; 7 bases line up with TRBD1. The CDR3 has 15 residues. The V gene's germline CDR1 is MGHRA and CDR2 YSYEKL. The trim removed 5 bases at V and 4 bases at J, leaving 10 bases unmatched. The CDR3 DNA reads TGCGCCAGCAGCACGACAGGGAAGATTGGCTATGGCTACACCTTC. Protein product: CASSTTGKIGYGYTF.

The chain employs TRBV6-5 and TRBJ1-3; D perhaps matches TRBD1 (5 bases). Germline V gene lookup returns CDR1 MNHEY and CDR2 SVGAGI. V was cut by 7 bases and J by 2 bases, with 9 bases left in between. This CDR3 region has 13 residues. The chain's CDR3 is CASIWTPGNTIYF. The CDR3 nucleotides read TGTGCCAGCATCTGGACACCTGGAAACACCATATATTTT.

The rearrangement links TRBV7-2 to TRBJ1-2; no reliable D call. V dropped 7 bases and J dropped 1 base, with 13 bases sitting between them. This CDR3 has 14 amino acids. CDR1 is SGHTA and CDR2 is FQGNSA in the germline V gene. Written as DNA, the CDR3 is TGTGCCAGCACCCCAAGAACGGTTAACTATGGCTACACCTTC. Translated, it gives CASTPRTVNYGYTF.

This sequence joins TRBV19 and TRBJ1-5; 8 bases agree with TRBD1. Trimming removed 3 bases from V and 2 bases from J; junction bases left unmatched: 0. The length of the CDR3 is 14 residues. The germline gives CDR1 LNHDA, CDR2 SQIVND (reference sequence). The CDR3 protein is CASSMTGGNQPQHF. The CDR3 bases are TGTGCCAGTAGTATGACAGGGGGCAATCAGCCCCAGCATTTT.

This clone came up once. The V call is TRBV2, the J call TRBJ2-1; D is unresolved. The CDR3 spans 12 residues. Between the trimmed V and J ends, which lost 8 bases and 2 bases, there was a span of 7 bases. CDR1 is SNHLY, CDR2 FYNNEI, per germline. This CDR3 reads CASGLPYNEQFF. DNA for the CDR3: TGTGCCAGCGGGCTGCCCTACAATGAGCAGTTCTTC.

CDR3 in DNA: TGTGCCAGCAGAGGGAAATTGCGGGAGGGCCTTAGGGAGCAGTACTTC. It encodes CASRGKLREGLREQYF. V usage is TRBV2 and J usage is TRBJ2-7, with TRBD2 matching 9 bases. Germline CDR1 is SNHLY and CDR2 is FYNNEI. Unmatched junction bases numbered 16, after V lost 6 bases and J lost 7 bases. The CDR3 has 16 amino acids. Drawing the rest from reference TRBV2 and TRBJ2-7, the complete variable domain is EPEVTQTPSHQVTQMGQEVILRCVPISNHLYFYWYRQILGQKVEFLVSFYNNEISEKSEIFDDQFSVERPDGSNFTLKIRSTKLEDSAMYFCASRGKLREGLREQYFGPGTRLTVT.

V gene TRBV9 combines with J gene TRBJ2-3, with TRBD2 matching 8 bases. Germline lookup yields CDR1 SGDLS and CDR2 YYNGEE. V shed 0 bases, J shed 2 bases, and the junction held 2 bases outside the gene matches. The CDR3 runs 15 residues. In DNA form, the CDR3 reads TGTGCCAGCAGCGTAGGACTAGCGCACACAGATACGCAGTATTTT. Its protein is CASSVGLAHTDTQYF.

The V gene is TRBV4-1, the J gene TRBJ1-1, with a possible D match to TRBD1 (5 bases). Germline V gene data show CDR1 as MGHRA and CDR2 as YSYEKL. The CDR3 is 13 residues long. Trimming shortened V by 0 bases and J by 7 bases, and 9 bases separated the two germline ends. The CDR3 coding sequence is TGCGCCAGCAGCCAAGACAGGGTAGGTGAAGCTTTCTTT. This gives the protein CASSQDRVGEAFF.

J is TRBJ1-2 and V is TRBV11-2, with D unresolved. The germline V gene encodes CDR1 SGHAT and CDR2 FQNNGV. V was clipped by 1 base and J by 6 bases, with 6 bases between them. This CDR3 comprises 12 residues. The CDR3 sequence is CASSLGGNGYTF. The CDR3 nucleotides are TGTGCCAGCAGCTTAGGCGGCAATGGCTACACCTTC. Drawing the rest from reference TRBV11-2 and TRBJ1-2, the complete variable domain is EAGVAQSPRYKIIEKRQSVAFWCNPISGHATLYWYQQILGQGPKLLIQFQNNGVVDDSQLPKDRFSAERLKGVDSTLKIQPAKLEDSAVYLCASSLGGNGYTFGSGTRLTVV.

V gene TRBV7-2 combines with J gene TRBJ2-7, with a tentative D call TRBD2 (5 bases). Trimming stripped 2 bases from V and 4 bases from J, with 6 bases between. The CDR3 totals 12 residues. CDR1 and CDR2 from the germline V gene are SGHTA and FQGNSA. The DNA for the CDR3 is TGTGCCAGCAGCTTATCGGGGTACGAGCAGTACTTC. Translation gives CASSLSGYEQYF.

The chain uses TRBV19 and TRBJ2-2; D not certain. With 4 bases removed from V and 1 base from J, the gap between germline ends came to 4 bases. Germline-derived CDR1 and CDR2 are LNHDA and SQIVND (reference sequence). The CDR3 is 13 residues long. CDR3 residues: CASSTGNTGELFF. CDR3 DNA sequence: TGTGCCAGTAGTACGGGGAACACCGGGGAGCTGTTTTTT.

This clone has a handful of counts. The chain recombines TRBV6-5 with TRBJ2-7, with TRBD1 matching 8 bases. The junction had 9 bases not matched to a gene; V was cut back by 6 bases and J by 2 bases. The CDR3 contains 15 residues. Germline assignment: CDR1 MNHEY and CDR2 SVGAGI. The CDR3 reads CASRATRGQAYEQYF. The CDR3 DNA reads TGTGCCAGCAGGGCAACTCGGGGACAGGCCTACGAGCAGTACTTC.

This chain uses TRBV11-2 with TRBJ2-5; 8 bases agree with TRBD1. This CDR3 region has 14 residues. CDR1 and CDR2 from the germline V gene are SGHAT and FQNNGV. After removal of 3 bases from V and 5 bases from J, the junction contained 5 bases not matched to a gene. CDR3 in amino acids: CASSFPGGLETQYF. The CDR3 nucleotides are TGTGCCAGCAGCTTCCCAGGGGGCTTGGAGACCCAGTACTTC.